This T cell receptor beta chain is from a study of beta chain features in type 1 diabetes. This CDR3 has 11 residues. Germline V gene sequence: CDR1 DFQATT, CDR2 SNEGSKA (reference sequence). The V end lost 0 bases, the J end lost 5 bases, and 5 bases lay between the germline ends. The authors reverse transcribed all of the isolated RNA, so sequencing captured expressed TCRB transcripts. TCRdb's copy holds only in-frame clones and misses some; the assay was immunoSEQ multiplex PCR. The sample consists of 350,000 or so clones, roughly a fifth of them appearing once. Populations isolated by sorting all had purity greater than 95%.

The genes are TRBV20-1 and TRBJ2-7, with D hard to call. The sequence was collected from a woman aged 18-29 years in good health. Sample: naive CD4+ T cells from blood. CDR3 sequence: CSARDQDEQYF. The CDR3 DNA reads TGCAGTGCTAGAGATCAGGACGAGCAGTACTTC.